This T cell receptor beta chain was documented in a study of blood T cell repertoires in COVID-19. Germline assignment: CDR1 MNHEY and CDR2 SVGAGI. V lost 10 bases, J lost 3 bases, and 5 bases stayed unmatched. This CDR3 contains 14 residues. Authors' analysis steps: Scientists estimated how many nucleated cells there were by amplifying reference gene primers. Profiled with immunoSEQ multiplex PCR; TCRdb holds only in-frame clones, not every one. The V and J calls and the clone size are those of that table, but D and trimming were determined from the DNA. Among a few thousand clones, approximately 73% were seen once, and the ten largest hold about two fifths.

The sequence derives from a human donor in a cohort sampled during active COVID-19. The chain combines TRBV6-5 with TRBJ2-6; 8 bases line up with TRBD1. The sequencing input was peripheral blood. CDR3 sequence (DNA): TGTGCCACTACCGACAGGGGTGGGGCCAACGTCCTGACTTTC. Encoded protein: CATTDRGGANVLTF.